These 25 T cell receptor beta chains came from one sample sequenced in a study of cytomegalovirus exposure and HLA in healthy donors. PCR used 60 Vbeta primers and 13 Jbeta primers. The data were produced by immunoSEQ multiplex PCR, yet TCRdb's version contains in-frame clones alone and is incomplete. The sample carries around 110,000 clones, around 75% recorded once. Source material: PBMCs. These receptors all stem from a woman under 40 in good health and CMV-seronegative.

V and J are TRBV5-6 and TRBJ2-7; TRBD2 is a possible D gene (5 bases). The germline CDR1 and CDR2 sequences are SGHDT and YYEEEE. CDR3 length: 14 amino acids. V was pared by 0 bases and J by 4 bases, with 11 bases between. Here the CDR3 reads CASSLAGVMYEQYF. CDR3 DNA sequence: TGTGCCAGCAGCTTGGCCGGGGTCATGTACGAGCAGTACTTC.

This sequence joins TRBV6-5 and TRBJ1-3, with a possible D match to TRBD1 (6 bases). V was shortened by 5 bases and J by 2 bases, with 13 bases between the two germline ends. Per germline, CDR1 MNHEY and CDR2 SVGAGI. This CDR3 region has 15 residues. The CDR3 reads CASSNDRFTGNTIYF. CDR3 DNA: TGTGCCAGCAGTAACGACAGGTTTACTGGAAACACCATATATTTT.

The V gene is TRBV5-1, the J gene TRBJ1-2, with D possibly TRBD1 on 6 matching bases. Looked up from germline, CDR1 is SGHRS and CDR2 is YFSETQ. Trimming removed 0 bases at V and 6 bases at J, with 12 bases between. CDR3 size: 14 residues. The CDR3 reads CASSLAAGADGYTF. In DNA form, the CDR3 reads TGCGCCAGCAGCTTGGCAGCGGGGGCGGATGGCTACACCTTC.

The chain uses TRBV2 and TRBJ2-1, with unresolved D. The germline V and J ends were trimmed by 3 bases and 7 bases, with 19 bases remaining between them. The CDR3 runs to 16 residues. Germline V CDR1 and CDR2: SNHLY, FYNNEI. CDR3 amino acids: CASSDRLLHPRNEQFF. CDR3 nucleotides: TGTGCCAGCAGTGATAGGCTCCTCCACCCTAGGAATGAGCAGTTCTTC.

This chain uses TRBV6-5 with TRBJ2-4; D uncertain. The V and J ends lost 1 base and 3 bases respectively, with 13 bases between them. The CDR3 loop spans 16 amino acids. The germline CDR1 and CDR2 sequences are MNHEY and SVGAGI. The CDR3 sequence is CASSYFGSYGKNIQYF. The CDR3 DNA is TGTGCCAGCAGTTACTTCGGGTCGTACGGCAAAAACATTCAGTACTTC.

This sequence joins TRBV29-1 and TRBJ2-3, with D possibly being TRBD2 (5 bases). V shed 4 bases and J shed 3 bases, with 14 bases lying between them. This CDR3 has 14 residues. CDR1 is SQVTM, CDR2 ANQGSEA, per germline. CDR3 amino acids: CSVGRAQPTDTQYF. The CDR3 DNA is TGCAGCGTTGGGCGGGCCCAACCTACAGATACGCAGTATTTT.

The V call is TRBV11-2, the J call TRBJ1-2; 7 bases map to TRBD1. In germline, CDR1 is SGHAT, CDR2 FQNNGV. With V trimmed by 3 bases and J by 0 bases, 10 bases remained unmatched. The CDR3 runs to 17 residues. In DNA, the CDR3 is TGTGCCAGCAGCTTTTGGAAGGGACAGCCTGCTAACTATGGCTACACCTTC. Translation: CASSFWKGQPANYGYTF.

This clone has a handful of counts. The chain links TRBV7-6 to TRBJ2-7, with 14 bases lining up with TRBD2. The CDR3 is 16 residues long. Germline V lookup: CDR1 SGHVS, CDR2 FNYEAQ. Trimming cost V 3 bases and J 0 bases; bases outside gene matches: 1. The CDR3 DNA reads TGTGCCAGCAGCTTGGGGACTAGCGGGAGCTCCTACGAGCAGTACTTC. Translation gives CASSLGTSGSSYEQYF.

The chain employs TRBV5-1 and TRBJ1-2, with TRBD1 matching over 11 bases. This CDR3 has 16 amino acids. Germline V gene lookup returns CDR1 SGHRS and CDR2 YFSETQ. V lost 0 bases, J lost 4 bases, and 5 bases stayed unmatched. The CDR3 reads CASSLGPGTGGYGYTF. CDR3 DNA sequence: TGCGCCAGCAGCTTGGGTCCCGGGACAGGGGGCTATGGCTACACCTTC.

V gene TRBV6-1 combines with J gene TRBJ1-5; TRBD1 matches 7 bases. Trimming at V came to 2 bases and at J to 6 bases, leaving 7 bases not matched to a gene. Germline values: CDR1 MNHNS, CDR2 SASEGT. The CDR3 totals 15 residues. CDR3 region: CASSERGDRAQPQHF. In nucleotides, the CDR3 is TGTGCCAGCAGTGAAAGGGGAGACAGGGCTCAGCCCCAGCATTTT.

Only a few counts were recorded for this clone. The gene calls are TRBV6-5 and TRBJ2-3; no clear D gene. Trimming took 2 bases from V and 4 from J, leaving 10 bases between them. CDR1 and CDR2 (germline): MNHEY, SVGAGI. This CDR3 is built from 14 residues. CDR3 DNA: TGTGCCAGCAGTTACAGGAGATCAGCAGATACGCAGTATTTT. This gives the protein CASSYRRSADTQYF.

The V gene is TRBV19, the J gene TRBJ1-5; TRBD1 might be the D (6 bases). Germline V gives CDR1 LNHDA, CDR2 SQIVND (reference sequence). The ends were cut back, 3 bases at V and 2 bases at J, with 8 bases in the middle. The CDR3 runs to 14 residues. The CDR3 region has the DNA TGTGCCAGTAGTATCGCAGGGGGCAATCAGCCCCAGCATTTT. Translation: CASSIAGGNQPQHF. The full variable domain, completed using reference TRBV19 and TRBJ1-5, is DGGITQSPKYLFRKEGQNVTLSCEQNLNHDAMYWYRQDPGQGLRLIYYSQIVNDFQKGDIAEGYSVSREKKESFPLTVTSAQKNPTAFYLCASSIAGGNQPQHFGDGTRLSIL.

The chain links TRBV29-1 to TRBJ1-2; perhaps TRBD1 as D (6 bases). This CDR3 is 14 amino acids long. Germline V gene lookup returns CDR1 SQVTM and CDR2 ANQGSEA. V was cut by 5 bases and J by 0 bases, with 13 bases left in between. As DNA, the CDR3 is TGCAGCGTTCTAACCCCAGGGGCTAACTATGGCTACACCTTC. Protein product: CSVLTPGANYGYTF.

The CDR3 protein is CASSSTASEAFF. As DNA, the CDR3 is TGCGCCAGCAGCTCGACAGCGTCTGAAGCTTTCTTT. The chain recombines TRBV5-1 with TRBJ1-1, with TRBD1 as a possible D gene (5 bases). Trimming left V 3 bases short and J 6 bases short, with 9 bases between. This CDR3 region has 12 residues. The V gene's germline CDR1 is SGHRS and CDR2 YFSETQ.

The chain links TRBV5-6 to TRBJ1-5; 7 bases map to TRBD1. Germline-derived CDR1 and CDR2 are SGHDT and YYEEEE. V lost 2 bases and J lost 0; bases outside the gene matches: 8. This CDR3 region has 17 residues. This chain's CDR3 is CASSLARQGFSNQPQHF. CDR3 nucleotide sequence: TGTGCCAGCAGCTTAGCGAGACAGGGATTTAGCAATCAGCCCCAGCATTTT.

This sequence joins TRBV30 and TRBJ1-2, with D maybe TRBD1 (6 bases). V lost 2 bases to trimming and J lost 4 bases, with 11 bases between them. Germline V CDR1 and CDR2: GTSNPN, SVGIG (reference sequence). The CDR3 covers 13 residues. CDR3 nucleotides: TGTGCCTGGAGTTCTCAGACAGGCTATGGCTACACCTTC. Translating it yields CAWSSQTGYGYTF.

In its sample, this clone was seen a few times. The chain recombines TRBV27 with TRBJ1-5, with a possible D match to TRBD1 (6 bases). The CDR3 has 14 residues. The V and J ends lost 6 bases and 6 bases respectively, with 15 bases between them. The V gene's germline CDR1 is MNHEY and CDR2 SMNVEV (reference sequence). The CDR3 here is CASRPQGLSQPQHF. The CDR3 DNA reads TGTGCCAGCAGGCCCCAGGGGCTGAGTCAGCCCCAGCATTTT.

The sample holds a few counts of this clone. The chain recombines TRBV7-2 with TRBJ2-7; a possible D gene is TRBD1 (5 bases). This CDR3 has 14 residues. The germline gives CDR1 SGHTA, CDR2 FQGNSA. The V gene lost 1 base and the J gene lost 3 bases, with 10 bases spanning the gap. The CDR3 nucleotides are TGTGCCAGCAGCTTAGGCCCAGGGAACTACGAGCAGTACTTC. Translating it yields CASSLGPGNYEQYF.

V gene TRBV15 combines with J gene TRBJ2-2; 10 nucleotides align to TRBD1. CDR3 length: 15 amino acids. Germline V gene lookup returns CDR1 LNHNV and CDR2 YYDKDF (reference sequence). With 5 bases clipped from V and 7 bases from J, the junction kept 7 bases outside the gene matches. The chain's CDR3 is CATSSRQGASGELFF. The DNA of the CDR3 is TGTGCCACCAGCTCGCGACAGGGGGCCAGCGGGGAGCTGTTTTTT.

The gene calls are TRBV4-3 and TRBJ1-6; 7 bases are a match to TRBD1. The junction had 7 bases not matched to a gene; V was cut back by 0 bases and J by 5 bases. Germline V gene lookup returns CDR1 LGHNA and CDR2 YSLEER. The CDR3 contains 17 residues. The CDR3 bases are TGCGCCAGCAGCCAAGATCAGGCACAGGGGAATAATTCACCCCTCCACTTT. It is translated as CASSQDQAQGNNSPLHF.

This chain uses TRBV5-1 with TRBJ1-5; 7 nucleotides agree with TRBD1. This CDR3 contains 15 residues. V trimming: 0 bases; J trimming: 6 bases; junction bases outside the gene matches: 6. Germline V CDR1 and CDR2: SGHRS, YFSETQ. CDR3 region: CASSLEGGAGQPQHF. The CDR3 bases are TGCGCCAGCAGCTTGGAAGGGGGCGCAGGTCAGCCCCAGCATTTT.

The chain carries TRBV5-1 and TRBJ1-2, with 7 bases that match TRBD1. Trimming removed 0 bases from V and 0 bases from J; junction bases left unmatched: 5. Germline CDR1 and CDR2: SGHRS and YFSETQ. The CDR3 has 16 amino acids. Here the CDR3 reads CASSLAAGTANYGYTF. CDR3 bases: TGCGCCAGCAGCTTGGCAGCCGGGACAGCTAACTATGGCTACACCTTC.

The chain couples TRBV30 to TRBJ1-1; TRBD1 agrees at 9 bases. The CDR3 has 14 amino acids. J lost 4 bases, V lost 2 bases, and 5 bases had no gene match. CDR1 and CDR2 (germline): GTSNPN, SVGIG (reference sequence). CDR3 residues: CAWSPGTGSTEAFF. The CDR3 nucleotides are TGTGCCTGGAGTCCCGGGACAGGGAGCACTGAAGCTTTCTTT.

This clone has a single count. This chain links TRBV5-1 with TRBJ2-7, with 11 positions matching TRBD2. J lost 3 bases, V lost 1 base, and 0 bases had no gene match. The CDR3 runs to 14 residues. Germline-derived CDR1 and CDR2 are SGHRS and YFSETQ. In DNA form, the CDR3 reads TGCGCCAGCAGCTTGACTAGCGGGAGCTACGAGCAGTACTTC. The encoded protein is CASSLTSGSYEQYF. Looking up the rest from reference TRBV5-1 and TRBJ2-7 gives the full variable domain: KAGVTQTPRYLIKTRGQQVTLSCSPISGHRSVSWYQQTPGQGLQFLFEYFSETQRNKGNFPGRFSGRQFSNSRSEMNVSTLELGDSALYLCASSLTSGSYEQYFGPGTRLTVT.

The chain has TRBV6-5 and TRBJ1-1; TRBD1 might be the D (5 bases). The CDR3 has 16 amino acids. Germline V gene lookup returns CDR1 MNHEY and CDR2 SVGAGI. V gave up 2 bases and J gave up 2 bases, with 15 bases separating them. The DNA for the CDR3 is TGTGCCAGCAGTTACGCCAAGTGGCAGGGAAACACTGAAGCTTTCTTT. It yields the protein CASSYAKWQGNTEAFF.